The source of this TCR beta chain is a study of a mutant IDH1 vaccine in newly diagnosed glioma. Time point given: week 11, during vaccination. Each vaccine dose was 300 ug of mutant IDH1 20-mer peptide, with topical imiquimod. Remarks on this clone: No antigen is known for it.

The CDR3 has 18 residues. In germline, CDR1 is MNHEY, CDR2 SMNVEV (reference sequence). Trimming pared 1 base from V and 6 bases from J, leaving 22 bases between. This table comes from immunoSEQ multiplex PCR, and its TCRdb copy is limited to in-frame clones, with some not included. Among around 41,000 clones, 84% were seen once, and the ten largest hold 2.2%. The source was PBMCs, collected from a glioma patient whose treatment included an IDH1 peptide vaccine. This chain connects TRBV27 to TRBJ1-5, with a weak D call TRBD1 (5 bases). The clonotype was recovered from a man between 40 and 49 years old with glioma. The CDR3 spells CASSLWDLVRPTCQPQHF. The CDR3 DNA reads as TGTGCCAGCAGTTTATGGGACTTAGTGAGGCCGACCTGTCAGCCCCAGCATTTT.